This T cell receptor (beta chain) was sequenced in a study of cytomegalovirus exposure and HLA in healthy donors. The length of the CDR3 is 13 residues. Germline-derived CDR1 and CDR2 are MNHEY and SVGAGI. The V and J ends lost 6 bases and 5 bases respectively, with 13 bases between them. Regarding this clone: The antigen remains unidentified.

General study results and limits: TCR beta chains numbering 164 were designated cytomegalovirus-associated. The majority of TCR sequences were rare, yet some public TCRs appeared in many donors.

Clones were read by immunoSEQ multiplex PCR, and TCRdb kept only the in-frame ones, dropping some. The sample records 150,000 to 160,000 clones, approximately 86% being singletons. The source is a young man in good health and CMV-seropositive. Input material: PBMCs. This rearrangement joins TRBV6-5 to TRBJ1-1; D gene ambiguous. The CDR3 spells CASRFSPGTEAFF. The CDR3, as DNA: TGTGCCAGCAGGTTCTCTCCGGGGACTGAAGCTTTCTTT.